This entry concerns a single T cell receptor (beta chain). The antigen is not known. The sample originates from a study of T cell responses to AZD1222 COVID-19 vaccine. Second-dose recipients at about 4 or about 12 weeks were treated as one pooled group. Study outcomes and limitations: Females made up more of the donors, who were largely white British, and clonal diversity may have come out too low. Only a handful of AZD1222 recipients, six or seven in all, had baseline seropositivity. Reports indicate that nearly half of spike-specific TCRs are directed at unmutated variant regions.

V was clipped by 2 bases and J by 3 bases; unmatched bases: 16. The V gene's germline CDR1 is SGHKS and CDR2 YYEKEE (reference sequence). This CDR3 region has 18 residues. Clones were sequenced by immunoSEQ multiplex PCR, and TCRdb holds only the in-frame ones, with some missing. Of around 150,000 clones in the sample, about 90% were seen once. The chain recombines TRBV5-5 with TRBJ2-7, with 8 bases that match TRBD1. Source: peripheral blood, taken 28 days after the second AZD1222 dose. The clonotype comes from an adult who received the AZD1222 COVID-19 vaccine. The CDR3 coding sequence is TGTGCCAGCAGCTTTAGGTTACCAAGACAGGGGAATAGCTACGAGCAGTACTTC. Its protein is CASSFRLPRQGNSYEQYF.